The 3 T cell receptor beta chains reported below all come from one sample, sequenced in a study of graft-versus-host responses after intestinal transplantation. The antigens for these receptors are not known. Repertoires were generated with immunoSEQ multiplex PCR, while TCRdb's copy carries only in-frame clones and drops some. The repertoire holds about 51,000 clones, with 90% to 95% as singletons. The sample here was unstimulated CD8+ T cells sorted from spleen or lymph node cells, taken before transplant. These receptors came from a human donor who was the organ donor for an intestinal transplant.

With regard to this clone: At one end, the junction sequence differs from germline, possibly due to a read error. Different DNA sequences within this sample yield the same CDR3. The V and J genes are TRBV6-5 and TRBJ1-1; 7 bases line up with TRBD1. Per the germline V gene, CDR1 is MNHEY and CDR2 is SVGAGI. The CDR3 loop spans 14 amino acids. CDR3 sequence reads: CASSYGTANTEAFF. Here the CDR3 DNA reads TGTGCCAGCAGTTACGGGACAGCTAACACTGAAGCCTTCTTT.

The J gene is TRBJ1-1, the V gene TRBV5-8; no reliable D call. Germline V gene sequence: CDR1 SGHTS, CDR2 YDEGEE. The CDR3 contains 16 residues. Trimming stripped 0 bases from V and 1 base from J, with 13 bases between. CDR3 in DNA: TGTGCCAGCAGCTTGGTTAGTGTCGGTGGGAACACTGAAGCTTTCTTT. Its translation: CASSLVSVGGNTEAFF.

The rearrangement uses TRBV28 and TRBJ2-7, with TRBD1 as a possible D gene (6 bases). V dropped 5 bases and J dropped 3 bases, with 14 bases sitting between them. Germline-derived CDR1 and CDR2 are MDHEN and SYDVKM. The CDR3 contains 14 residues. The CDR3 loop is CASSQRQGHYEQYF. The DNA of the CDR3 is TGTGCCAGCAGTCAAAGGCAGGGGCACTACGAGCAGTACTTC.